This paragraph reports one TCR beta chain. Antigen specificity is unknown. Only in-frame clones appear in the TCRdb table, and some are missing; sequencing was by immunoSEQ multiplex PCR. This table has under 2.5 million clones, about nine tenths appearing once. V was clipped by 6 bases and J by 6 bases, with 13 bases between them. CDR3 length: 13 residues. CDR1 and CDR2 (germline): ENHRY, SYGVKD. This specimen belongs to a study of shared clonotypes between healthy human individuals. Study findings and constraints: Clonotypes that were shared across several donors made up 4.5% to 5% of naive CD4 clonotypes. Sampling covered blood only; tissue repertoires likely differ.

Donors comprised healthy HIV-negative adults lacking recent acute infections or vaccinations. Sequences were obtained from naive CD4+ T cells from PBMCs. Regarding subset: CD45RA+ positively selected. This chain links TRBV10-3 with TRBJ2-3; D unresolved. The receptor was derived from a man aged 18 to 29 in good health. Some clones in this sample may be carry-over from other donors' samples. The CDR3, as DNA: TGTGCCATCAGCCCCGGAGTTTCCGATACGCAGTATTTT. Translated: CAISPGVSDTQYF.